The clone carrying this T cell receptor (beta chain) was seen more than once but under ten times. As processed by the authors: Amplification with reference gene primers provided the estimates of nucleated cell counts. TCRdb keeps only in-frame clones here, not all; method: immunoSEQ multiplex PCR. V, J and clone size are those of that table, while D and trimming were read from the DNA. The sample has approximately 250,000 clones; around 84% are singletons. This sample is drawn from a study of blood T cell repertoires in COVID-19. For the study at large: Both acute and convalescent COVID-19 samples were obtained from the United States, Italy and Spain. PBMCs, B-cell-depleted T cells, or T cells were the source of the cDNA or gDNA that made up the material.

This CDR3 has 15 amino acids. Germline V lookup: CDR1 SGHDT, CDR2 YYEEEE. Trimming pared 0 bases from V and 4 bases from J, leaving 13 bases between. Sequencing was carried out using peripheral blood. This rearrangement joins TRBV5-6 to TRBJ1-2; D is uncertain. This TCR derives from a woman between 40 and 55 years old who had recovered from COVID-19. CDR3 protein: CASSLAGTVFYGYTF. In DNA form, the CDR3 reads TGTGCCAGCAGCTTGGCGGGAACAGTATTCTATGGCTACACCTTC.